The 17 T cell receptor beta chains below all came from one sample that was sequenced in a study of cytomegalovirus exposure and HLA in healthy donors (dated by TCRdb to about 2017). Library creation used the immunoSEQ multiplex PCR assay. For the multiplex PCR, a mixture combining 60 forward primers for TCR Vbeta segments and 13 reverse primers for TCR Jbeta segments was used. TCRdb re-hosts the immuneACCESS table, in-frame sequences only. Its copies lack some clones; in the studies checked, an unresolved V gene accounts for under half of them, and the cause for the rest is not known. The sample table holds roughly 200,000 clones, of which approximately 86% were seen once. The top ten constitute around 0.3% of the sample. The sequencing input was PBMCs. These receptors all come from a woman in her 30s in good health and CMV-seronegative.

The J gene is TRBJ2-5, the V gene TRBV5-1, with D unclear. Trimming stripped 0 bases from V and 2 bases from J, with 8 bases between. The CDR3 contains 14 residues. Germline values: CDR1 SGHRS, CDR2 YFSETQ. CDR3 in DNA: TGCGCCAGCAGCTTGGCCCGCCGGCAAGAGACCCAGTACTTC. Encoded protein: CASSLARRQETQYF.

With regard to this clone: The junction departs from germline at one end; a sequencing error may be responsible. Other DNA sequences of this sample code for an identical CDR3. The chain uses TRBV25-1 and TRBJ1-2; D is unclear. This CDR3 comprises 15 residues. Looked up from germline, CDR1 is MGHDK and CDR2 is SYGVNS. Here the CDR3 DNA reads TGCGCCAGCAGTCTCCGGACTGCGGCGTCATCTGGCTACACCTTC. Protein sequence: CASSLRTAASSGYTF.

This chain connects TRBV7-3 to TRBJ2-1; D not certain. V was clipped by 5 bases and J by 1 base, with 9 bases between them. Germline V gene sequence: CDR1 SGHTA, CDR2 FQGTGA. The CDR3 extends over 14 amino acids. CDR3 coding DNA: TGTGCCAGCAGCCCTGGCCCATCCTACAATGAGCAGTTCTTC. Translation gives CASSPGPSYNEQFF.

The chain carries TRBV11-2 and TRBJ2-5; D gene ambiguous. Trimming cost V 5 bases and J 4 bases, with 17 bases left between them. This CDR3 region has 15 residues. Germline V gene data show CDR1 as SGHAT and CDR2 as FQNNGV. In nucleotides, the CDR3 is TGTGCCAGCAGCCTACAACGCCGGGTTTCAGAGACCCAGTACTTC. Protein: CASSLQRRVSETQYF.

CDR3 bases: TGTGCCAGCAGCATTGGGGTACTAGCGGGGGGGCGAGAGGCGCAGTATTTT. Translation gives CASSIGVLAGGREAQYF. J is TRBJ2-3 and V is TRBV7-3, with TRBD2 matching over 13 bases. The junction had 15 bases not matched to a gene; V was cut back by 5 bases and J by 10 bases. There are 17 residues in the CDR3. CDR1 is SGHTA and CDR2 is FQGTGA in the germline V gene.

The genes are TRBV6-6 and TRBJ2-1; no clear D gene. Germline assignment: CDR1 MNHNY and CDR2 SVGAGI (reference sequence). V lost 0 bases, J lost 0 bases, and 6 bases lay in between. The CDR3 has 15 residues. Here the CDR3 DNA reads TGTGCCAGCAGTTACTCGAGTTCCTCCTACAATGAGCAGTTCTTC. Protein product: CASSYSSSSYNEQFF.

The chain couples TRBV28 to TRBJ2-7, with 10 bases fitting TRBD1. The CDR3 runs 14 residues. Trimming cost V 6 bases and J 2 bases; bases outside gene matches: 4. Germline CDR1 and CDR2: MDHEN and SYDVKM. CDR3 sequence: CASRTGGRAYEQYF. Here the CDR3 DNA reads TGTGCCAGCAGGACAGGGGGCCGGGCCTACGAGCAGTACTTC.

This clone was observed once. The rearrangement uses TRBV5-1 and TRBJ2-2; TRBD1 is a possible D gene (5 bases). Trimming cost V 4 bases and J 3 bases, with 13 bases left between them. CDR1 is SGHRS, CDR2 YFSETQ, per germline. The CDR3 has 15 residues. The CDR3: CASSNDSVYTGELFF. CDR3 DNA sequence: TGCGCCAGCAGCAATGACAGCGTATACACCGGGGAGCTGTTTTTT.

The CDR3 reads CASSLHRGSYTGDTEAFF. The DNA for the CDR3 is TGTGCCAGCAGTTTACACAGGGGCTCTTACACGGGGGACACTGAAGCTTTCTTT. The chain links TRBV28 to TRBJ1-1, with TRBD1 matching over 7 bases. V lost 2 bases to trimming and J lost 3 bases; unmatched junction nucleotides: 15. The CDR3 loop spans 18 amino acids. Germline V lookup: CDR1 MDHEN, CDR2 SYDVKM.

Of note for this clone: This sample includes further DNA sequences coding for the same CDR3. The V and J genes are TRBV28 and TRBJ2-3, with 8 bases fitting TRBD2. V gave up 3 bases and J gave up 3 bases; unmatched junction bases: 2. The CDR3 has 14 residues. Germline lookup yields CDR1 MDHEN and CDR2 SYDVKM. The CDR3 nucleotides read TGTGCCAGCAGTTTTTTAGCGGGGACAGATACGCAGTATTTT. Encoded protein: CASSFLAGTDTQYF.

This clone was seen a few times. This CDR3 is also generated by other DNA sequences in the sample. The V and J genes are TRBV27 and TRBJ2-1; D perhaps matches TRBD2 (5 bases). Germline CDR1 is MNHEY and CDR2 is SMNVEV (reference sequence). The CDR3 is made up of 15 amino acids. V was trimmed by 0 bases and J by 6 bases, leaving 12 bases between them. CDR3 in amino acids: CASSLSAGVGNEQFF. CDR3 DNA sequence: TGTGCCAGCAGTTTATCCGCGGGTGTCGGCAATGAGCAGTTCTTC.

The gene calls are TRBV18 and TRBJ2-5; TRBD2 matches at 10 bases. There are 15 residues in the CDR3. Germline CDR1 KGHSH, CDR2 LQKENI. J gave up 10 bases and V 3 bases, and 11 bases lay outside the gene matches. The chain's CDR3 is CASSPSPSGGEGQYF. In nucleotides, the CDR3 is TGTGCCAGCTCACCCTCTCCTAGCGGGGGAGAAGGCCAGTACTTC.

CDR3 loop: CASSVTGEDLNYGYTF. In DNA, the CDR3 is TGTGCCAGCAGCGTGACAGGGGAAGACCTTAACTATGGCTACACCTTC. The chain uses TRBV9 and TRBJ1-2; 8 nucleotides agree with TRBD1. Looked up from germline, CDR1 is SGDLS and CDR2 is YYNGEE. J gave up 1 base and V 2 bases, and 7 bases lay outside the gene matches. This CDR3 is 16 amino acids long.

This chain uses TRBV4-2 with TRBJ2-5; no definite D call. This CDR3 has 13 residues. V was trimmed by 6 bases and J by 2 bases, leaving 10 bases between them. In germline, CDR1 is LGHNA, CDR2 YNFKEQ. The CDR3 DNA is TGTGCCAGCAGGTCAGGATCACAAGAGACCCAGTACTTC. Its translation: CASRSGSQETQYF.

The sample holds a few counts of this clone. The rearrangement links TRBV28 to TRBJ2-1, with 8 bases aligning to TRBD1. The CDR3 spans 15 residues. J lost 4 bases, V lost 5 bases, and 7 bases had no gene match. The V gene's germline CDR1 is MDHEN and CDR2 SYDVKM. The CDR3 is CASSPAGQGYNEQFF. DNA for the CDR3: TGTGCCAGCAGTCCCGCTGGACAGGGATACAATGAGCAGTTCTTC.

The chain has TRBV19 and TRBJ1-1; 9 positions agree with TRBD1. The CDR3 has 15 amino acids. The germline CDR1 and CDR2 sequences are LNHDA and SQIVND (reference sequence). With 7 bases clipped from V and 0 bases from J, the junction kept 6 bases outside the gene matches. CDR3 loop: CASTPDRGVNTEAFF. Written as DNA, the CDR3 is TGTGCCAGTACCCCCGACAGGGGGGTGAACACTGAAGCTTTCTTT.

This chain connects TRBV6-1 to TRBJ2-5, with 8 bases identical to TRBD1. The CDR3 is 14 amino acids. Trimming removed 7 bases from V and 4 bases from J; junction bases left unmatched: 8. CDR1 is MNHNS and CDR2 is SASEGT in the germline V gene. The DNA for the CDR3 is TGTGCCAGCAACGACAGGGGTGGAAGAGAGACCCAGTACTTC. This codes for CASNDRGGRETQYF.